This T cell receptor (beta chain) was profiled in a study of beta chain bispecific antibodies for T cell cancers (dated by TCRdb to about 2021). Notes on the research overall: Healthy donor T cells were cocultured with T cell leukemia lines and bispecific antibodies, and TRBV sequencing of the surviving cells was then used to measure how much each TRBV family was depleted. Jurkat cells expressed surface TRBV12 (TRBV12-3), and HPB-ALL cells expressed surface TRBV5-5. Findings and caveats that apply to the study as a whole: Cross-reactivity of the anti-TRBV5-5 antibody with TRBV5-6 was attributed to high sequence similarity between the two genes. Each sequenced sample mixed leukemia cell line cells with normal T cells, and most targeted TRBV signal came from the leukemia cells rather than normal T cells.

Of note for this clonotype: The antigen this receptor binds is unknown. A much larger clone lies one base from this, so it may be a read error.

The CDR3 covers 15 residues, taking in both the cysteine and the phenylalanine. Kept here is only the CDR3 DNA, which spans 45 bases and is read in frame from base 1. V gives up 6 bases and J gives up 9 bases, and the segment between their germline ends measures 22 bases. The germline V gene specifies SGHRS as CDR1 and YFSETQ as CDR2. T cells were expanded from blood mononuclear cells for roughly 3 days using either anti-CD3 antibody OKT3 or CD3/CD28 Dynabeads. Expanded T cells were maintained in RPMI 1640 supplemented with roughly 10% fetal bovine serum, recombinant human IL-2 (approximately 91 IU/ml) and IL-7 (around 5.3 ng/ml). Cocultures combined 5 x 10^4 normal T cells with 5 x 10^4 target cells and bispecific antibody in roughly 99 ul, incubated 17 hours at 37°C. Every bispecific antibody was made of two single-chain variable fragments, expressed in a single-chain diabody format carrying a His tag. The effector T cells were obtained from healthy human donors, with peripheral blood mononuclear cells isolated from leukapheresis samples by Ficoll density gradient centrifugation.

Unique molecular identifier barcodes were incorporated into the libraries and were used for clonotype quantification. Qiagen AllPrep DNA/RNA Micro kits were used to isolate total RNA, and an Agilent TapeStation was used to check RNA quality. TCR beta libraries were built by 5' RACE: cDNA synthesis followed by two PCR steps using TCR beta constant-region gene-specific primers. An Illumina MiSeq platform was used to sequence the TCR beta libraries. Processing in the source paper ran as follows. Reads were processed with MIGEC, MiXCR and VDJtools. The frequency of each clonotype was calculated as the fraction of all unique molecular identifiers in the sample that belonged to that clonotype. Nonfunctional TRBV genes classified in IMGT as pseudogenes or open reading frames, for example TRBV1, TRBV12-1 and TRBV21, were left out. Clones were called with MiXCR by TCRdb after fastp trimmed the public reads at Q25, and only in-frame beta chains were retained. CDR3 protein duplicates are merged, each entry listing the most common genes and DNA. TCRdb's processing, not the authors' own work, is the source of the V and J calls. The sample has about 18,000 distinct CDR3 sequences on record, approximately 2% of them singletons. Together, the top ten hold roughly 7.2% of the sample.

The sample consisted of healthy donor T cells cultured with leukemia cells. This sequence was found in a human donor in good health. Some clones in this sample may be carry-over from other donors' samples. The receptor chain draws on TRBV5-1 and TRBJ1-5, with a weak D call of TRBD1 (5 bases match). The DNA is TGCGCCAGCATAGCCGGTGGGGGGTCCCCGGGGCCCCAGCATTTT. Its translation reads: CASIAGGGSPGPQHF.